The 2 T cell receptor beta chains below come from one sample, sequenced in a study of T cell changes during pregnancy in multiple sclerosis. Repertoires were generated with immunoSEQ multiplex PCR, while TCRdb's copy carries only in-frame clones and drops some. The sample has 25,000 to 35,000 clones, under 95% seen once; the top ten hold less than 0.45%. This material consisted of CD4+ T cells from peripheral blood mononuclear cells, taken in the second trimester of pregnancy. The receptors stem from a female donor in good health, enrolled as a control in a pregnancy study.

The chain combines TRBV19 with TRBJ2-5; a weak D match, TRBD1 (7 bases). CDR1 LNHDA and CDR2 SQIVND come from the germline V gene (reference sequence). CDR3 size: 16 residues. Trimming shortened V by 1 base and J by 7 bases, and 19 bases separated the two germline ends. The CDR3 loop is CASSIVAGGGGGTQYF. The CDR3 DNA is TGTGCCAGTAGTATAGTGGCAGGGGGAGGTGGTGGGACCCAGTACTTC.

The chain carries TRBV9 and TRBJ1-2, with a tentative D call TRBD1 (5 bases). V was cut by 7 bases and J by 2 bases, with 9 bases left in between. The CDR3 runs to 12 residues. Germline loops: CDR1 SGDLS, CDR2 YYNGEE. CDR3 nucleotides: TGTGCCAGCGTGCAGGGCAACTATGGCTACACCTTC. Protein: CASVQGNYGYTF.